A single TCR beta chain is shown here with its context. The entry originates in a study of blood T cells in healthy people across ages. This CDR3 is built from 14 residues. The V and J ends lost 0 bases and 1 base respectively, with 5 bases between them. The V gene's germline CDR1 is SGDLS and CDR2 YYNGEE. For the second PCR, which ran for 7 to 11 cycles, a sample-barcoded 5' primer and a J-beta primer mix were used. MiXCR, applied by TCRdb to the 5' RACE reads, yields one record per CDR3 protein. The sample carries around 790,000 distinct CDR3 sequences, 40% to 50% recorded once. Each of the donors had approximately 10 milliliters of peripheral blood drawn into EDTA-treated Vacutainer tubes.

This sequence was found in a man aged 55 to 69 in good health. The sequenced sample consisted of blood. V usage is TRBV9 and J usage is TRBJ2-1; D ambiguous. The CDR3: CASSVARSYNEQFF. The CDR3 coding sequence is TGTGCCAGCAGCGTAGCCCGTTCCTACAATGAGCAGTTCTTC.